This is a list of T cell receptor beta chains from one sample in a study of cytomegalovirus exposure and HLA in healthy donors. TCRdb keeps only in-frame clones here, not all; method: immunoSEQ multiplex PCR. Of over 200,000 clones detected, nearly 90% appear once; the ten largest clones hold roughly 0.4%. Source material: PBMCs. The receptors were gathered from a woman between 18 and 30 years old in good health and CMV-seronegative. Both conserved end residues are part of each CDR3. Each record gives: D gene, J gene, clone size, V gene, CDR3 DNA, CDR3 protein. A D gene is named only where the DNA matches it firmly. Part of the rows lack a size; the others show once, few, many or a class for expanded clones.

D: .; J: TRBJ1-5; size: .; V: TRBV29-1; DNA: TGCAGCGTTGCAGATGGTCTCCTAGGCAATCAGCCCCAGCATTTT; CDR3: CSVADGLLGNQPQHF
D: TRBD1; J: TRBJ2-5; size: once; V: TRBV10-3; DNA: TGTGCCAGCGGGGACAGGGGTGAAGAGACCCAGTACTTC; CDR3: CASGDRGEETQYF
D: TRBD1; J: TRBJ1-2; size: .; V: TRBV29-1; DNA: TGCAGCGTTGAAGATCGGGTGACAGGGGGCGCTAAGACCTTC; CDR3: CSVEDRVTGGAKTF
D: TRBD1; J: TRBJ1-5; size: .; V: TRBV5-1; DNA: TGCGCCAGCAGCGTCGGGACAGGGAATAGCAATCAGCCCCAGCATTTT; CDR3: CASSVGTGNSNQPQHF
D: TRBD2; J: TRBJ2-3; size: .; V: TRBV13; DNA: TGTGCCAGCAGCGCCAATCTAGCGGTGGGAGCTCGTGTCCAATTCGATACGCAGTATTTT; CDR3: CASSANLAVGARVQFDTQYF
D: .; J: TRBJ1-1; size: .; V: TRBV28; DNA: TGTGCCAGCAGTTTAGTAGCAAGGAACACTGAAGCTTTCTTT; CDR3: CASSLVARNTEAFF
D: TRBD1; J: TRBJ1-5; size: .; V: TRBV19; DNA: TGTGCCAGTAGCCGGGGGACAGGGGACCACAATCAGCCCCAGCATTTT; CDR3: CASSRGTGDHNQPQHF
D: .; J: TRBJ2-2; size: once; V: TRBV2; DNA: TGTGCCAGCACCCACAGGGCTGTCCCGAACACCGGGGAGCTGTTTTTT; CDR3: CASTHRAVPNTGELFF
D: .; J: TRBJ2-1; size: .; V: TRBV28; DNA: TGTGCCAGCAGTTTACCGATCAGGAACAATGAGCAGTTCTTC; CDR3: CASSLPIRNNEQFF
D: .; J: TRBJ1-1; size: .; V: TRBV11-2; DNA: TGTGCCAGCAGCTTAGTACCATACGAAGGGGTTATGAACACTGAAGCTTTCTTT; CDR3: CASSLVPYEGVMNTEAFF
D: .; J: TRBJ1-5; size: .; V: TRBV9; DNA: TGTGCCAGCAGCCCCGGAGTAGCTGACCAGCCCCAGCATTTT; CDR3: CASSPGVADQPQHF
D: TRBD2; J: TRBJ2-1; size: once; V: TRBV5-1; DNA: TGCGCCAGCAGCGCCCCTAGCGGGGGAGCCTACAATGAGCAGTTCTTC; CDR3: CASSAPSGGAYNEQFF
D: TRBD1; J: TRBJ1-1; size: .; V: TRBV5-1; DNA: TGCGCCAGCAGCTCGACAGGGGGCGCGGAAACTGAAGCTTTCTTT; CDR3: CASSSTGGAETEAFF
D: .; J: TRBJ1-6; size: .; V: TRBV5-1; DNA: TGCGCCAGCAGCTTGGACGGGGTCTCCTATAATTCACCCCTCCACTTT; CDR3: CASSLDGVSYNSPLHF
D: .; J: TRBJ1-1; size: once; V: TRBV5-1; DNA: TGCGCCAGCAGCTTGCCCACGGGACAGAACACTGAAGCTTTCTTT; CDR3: CASSLPTGQNTEAFF
D: TRBD1; J: TRBJ1-3; size: .; V: TRBV9; DNA: TGTGCCAGCAGGGCGACAGGGGGAACCTCTGGAAACACCATATATTTT; CDR3: CASRATGGTSGNTIYF
D: TRBD2; J: TRBJ2-5; size: .; V: TRBV10-2; DNA: TGCGCCAGCAGGTTGGGGACTAGCGGACTCCAAGAGACCCAGTACTTC; CDR3: CASRLGTSGLQETQYF
D: .; J: TRBJ2-7; size: .; V: TRBV28; DNA: TGTGCCAGCACGTTTTTTGGGGAGGACGAGCAGTACTTC; CDR3: CASTFFGEDEQYF
D: .; J: TRBJ1-1; size: .; V: TRBV18; DNA: TGTGCCAGCTCACCCGGACAGATCTTGAACACTGAAGCTTTCTTT; CDR3: CASSPGQILNTEAFF
D: .; J: TRBJ1-1; size: .; V: TRBV5-1; DNA: TGCGCCAGCAGCTTGGGGGGCGTCAATGAAGCTTTCTTT; CDR3: CASSLGGVNEAFF
D: .; J: TRBJ2-3; size: .; V: TRBV13; DNA: TGTGCCAGCAGCTCTCCTTCTAGCACAGATACGCAGTATTTT; CDR3: CASSSPSSTDTQYF
D: TRBD2; J: TRBJ2-5; size: .; V: TRBV5-1; DNA: TGCGCCAGCAGCTTCTCGGCGGGGGAAGAGACCCAGTACTTC; CDR3: CASSFSAGEETQYF
D: .; J: TRBJ1-4; size: once; V: TRBV29-1; DNA: TGCAGCGGCGGGAGCGCCGATGAAAAACTGTTTTTT; CDR3: CSGGSADEKLFF
D: TRBD1; J: TRBJ1-5; size: .; V: TRBV4-1; DNA: TGCGCCAGCAGCGGGGACAGGAGCAATCAGCCCCAGCATTTT; CDR3: CASSGDRSNQPQHF
D: TRBD1; J: TRBJ2-7; size: .; V: TRBV4-3; DNA: TGCGCCAGCAGCCAAGAAGGTAGGACAGGACCCCCCTACGAGCAGTACTTC; CDR3: CASSQEGRTGPPYEQYF
D: TRBD2; J: TRBJ2-1; size: .; V: TRBV19; DNA: TGTGCCAGTAGTAACCCGGGACTAGCGGGGGACGTTGAGCAGTTCTTC; CDR3: CASSNPGLAGDVEQFF
D: TRBD2; J: TRBJ2-7; size: .; V: TRBV13; DNA: TGTGCCAGCAGCCCGCCGGGAGGAACCTACGAGCAGTACTTC; CDR3: CASSPPGGTYEQYF
D: TRBD1; J: TRBJ1-6; size: .; V: TRBV19; DNA: TGTGCCAGTAAGGGGGACAGGATAAATTCACCCCTCCACTTT; CDR3: CASKGDRINSPLHF
D: .; J: TRBJ1-3; size: few; V: TRBV7-9; DNA: TGTGCCAGCAGCCTCGGACAAGTCTCTGGAAACACCATATATTTT; CDR3: CASSLGQVSGNTIYF
D: .; J: TRBJ2-1; size: .; V: TRBV4-1; DNA: TGCGCCAGCAGCCAAGATTCTCATGAGCAGTTCTTC; CDR3: CASSQDSHEQFF